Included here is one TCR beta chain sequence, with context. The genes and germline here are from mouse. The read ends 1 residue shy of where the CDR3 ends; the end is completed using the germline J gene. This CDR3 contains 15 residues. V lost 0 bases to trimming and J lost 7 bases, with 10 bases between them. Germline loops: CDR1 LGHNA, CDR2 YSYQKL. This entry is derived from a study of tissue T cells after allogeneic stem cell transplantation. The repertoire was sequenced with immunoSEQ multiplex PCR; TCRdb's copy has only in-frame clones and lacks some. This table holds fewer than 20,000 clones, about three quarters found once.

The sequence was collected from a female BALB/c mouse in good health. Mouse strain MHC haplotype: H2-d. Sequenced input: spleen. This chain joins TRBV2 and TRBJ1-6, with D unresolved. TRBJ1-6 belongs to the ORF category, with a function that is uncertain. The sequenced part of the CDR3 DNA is TGTGCCAGCAGCCAAGATACCGGGGAGAATTCGCCCCTCTAC. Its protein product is CASSQDTGENSPLY. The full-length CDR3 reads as CASSQDTGENSPLYF.